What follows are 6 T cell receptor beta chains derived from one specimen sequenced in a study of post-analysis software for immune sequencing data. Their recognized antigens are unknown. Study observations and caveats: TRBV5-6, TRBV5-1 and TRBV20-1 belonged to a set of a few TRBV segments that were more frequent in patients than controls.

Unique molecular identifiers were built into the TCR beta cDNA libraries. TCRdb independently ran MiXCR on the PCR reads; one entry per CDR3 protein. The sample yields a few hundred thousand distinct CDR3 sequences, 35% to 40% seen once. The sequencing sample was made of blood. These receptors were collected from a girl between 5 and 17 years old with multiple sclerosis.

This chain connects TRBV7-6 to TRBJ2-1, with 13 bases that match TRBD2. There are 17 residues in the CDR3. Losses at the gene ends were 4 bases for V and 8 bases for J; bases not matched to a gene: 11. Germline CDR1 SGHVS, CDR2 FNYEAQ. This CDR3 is CASSSKPGLAGPDEQFF. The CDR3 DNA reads TGTGCCAGCAGCTCCAAGCCGGGACTAGCGGGACCCGATGAGCAGTTCTTC.

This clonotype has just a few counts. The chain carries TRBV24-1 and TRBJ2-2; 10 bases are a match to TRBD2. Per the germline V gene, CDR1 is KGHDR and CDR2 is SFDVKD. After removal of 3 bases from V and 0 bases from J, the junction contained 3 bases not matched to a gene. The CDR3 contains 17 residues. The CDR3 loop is CATSDPAGGPNTGELFF. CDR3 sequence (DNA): TGTGCCACCAGTGATCCAGCGGGAGGGCCGAACACCGGGGAGCTGTTTTTT.

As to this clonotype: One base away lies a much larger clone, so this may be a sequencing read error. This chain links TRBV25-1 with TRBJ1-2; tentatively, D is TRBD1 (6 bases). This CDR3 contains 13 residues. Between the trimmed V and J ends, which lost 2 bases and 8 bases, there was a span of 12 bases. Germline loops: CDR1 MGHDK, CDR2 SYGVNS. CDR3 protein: CASSEAGARGYTF. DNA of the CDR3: TGTGCCAGCAGTGAAGCAGGGGCGCGGGGCTACACCTTC.

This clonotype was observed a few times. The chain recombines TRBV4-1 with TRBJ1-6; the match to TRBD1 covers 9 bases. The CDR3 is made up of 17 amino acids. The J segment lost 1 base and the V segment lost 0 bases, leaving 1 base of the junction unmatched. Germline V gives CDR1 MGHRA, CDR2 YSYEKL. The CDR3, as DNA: TGCGCCAGCAGCCAAGACGGACAGGGGTCCTATAATTCACCCCTCCACTTT. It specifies CASSQDGQGSYNSPLHF.

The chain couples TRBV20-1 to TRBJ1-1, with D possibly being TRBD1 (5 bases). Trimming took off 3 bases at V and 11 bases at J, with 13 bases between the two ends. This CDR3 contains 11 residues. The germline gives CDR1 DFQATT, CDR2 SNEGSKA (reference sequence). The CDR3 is CSARPGGVAFF. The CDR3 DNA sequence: TGCAGTGCTAGGCCCGGGGGGGTGGCTTTCTTT.

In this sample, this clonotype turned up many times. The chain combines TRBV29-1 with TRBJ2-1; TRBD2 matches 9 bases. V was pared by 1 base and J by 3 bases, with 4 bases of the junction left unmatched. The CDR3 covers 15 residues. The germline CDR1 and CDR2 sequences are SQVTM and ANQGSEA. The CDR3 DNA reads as TGCAGCGTTGAAGGGACTAGCGTCCACTACAATGAGCAGTTCTTC. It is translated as CSVEGTSVHYNEQFF.